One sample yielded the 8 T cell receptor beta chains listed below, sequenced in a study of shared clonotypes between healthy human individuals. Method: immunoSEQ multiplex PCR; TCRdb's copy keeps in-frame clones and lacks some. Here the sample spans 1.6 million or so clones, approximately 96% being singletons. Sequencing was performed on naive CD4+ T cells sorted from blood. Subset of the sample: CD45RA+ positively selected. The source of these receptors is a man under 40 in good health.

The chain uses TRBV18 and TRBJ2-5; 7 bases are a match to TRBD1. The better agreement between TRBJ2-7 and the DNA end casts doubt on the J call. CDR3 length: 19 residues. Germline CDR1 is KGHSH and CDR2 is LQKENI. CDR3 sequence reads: CASSPQAGSGTESSYEQYF. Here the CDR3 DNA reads TGTGCCAGCTCACCACAGGCGGGTTCAGGGACAGAAAGCTCCTACGAGCAGTACTTC.

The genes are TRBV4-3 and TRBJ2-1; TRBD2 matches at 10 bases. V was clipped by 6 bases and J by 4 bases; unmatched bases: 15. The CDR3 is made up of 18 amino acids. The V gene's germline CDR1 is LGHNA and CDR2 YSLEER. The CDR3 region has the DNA TGCGCCAGCAGTTTCGGGGGAGCGGGACTAGCGACATACAATGAGCAGTTCTTC. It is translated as CASSFGGAGLATYNEQFF.

In DNA form, the CDR3 reads TGCAGCCCTCAATTGGACGACACCGGCTACACCTTC. Protein: CSPQLDDTGYTF. V gene TRBV29-1 combines with J gene TRBJ1-2; D not resolved. V lost 8 bases and J 8 bases, leaving 18 bases between the germline ends. This CDR3 comprises 12 residues. Germline-derived CDR1 and CDR2 are SQVTM and ANQGSEA.

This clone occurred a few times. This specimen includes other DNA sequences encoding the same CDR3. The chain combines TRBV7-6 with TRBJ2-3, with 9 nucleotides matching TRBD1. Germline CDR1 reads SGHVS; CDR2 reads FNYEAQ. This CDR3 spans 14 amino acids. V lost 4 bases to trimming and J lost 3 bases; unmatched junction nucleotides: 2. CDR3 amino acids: CASSSGQGTDTQYF. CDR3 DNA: TGTGCCAGCAGCTCGGGACAGGGTACAGATACGCAGTATTTT. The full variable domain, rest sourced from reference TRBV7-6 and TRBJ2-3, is GAGVSQSPRYKVTKRGQDVALRCDPISGHVSLYWYRQALGQGPEFLTYFNYEAQQDKSGLPNDRFSAERPEGSISTLTIQRTEQRDSAMYRCASSSGQGTDTQYFGPGTRLTVL.

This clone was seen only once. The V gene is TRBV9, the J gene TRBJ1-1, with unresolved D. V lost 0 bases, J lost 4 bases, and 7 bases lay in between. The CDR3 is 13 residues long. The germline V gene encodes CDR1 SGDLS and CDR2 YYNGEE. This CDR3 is CASSVEIRTEAFF. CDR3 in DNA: TGTGCCAGCAGCGTAGAAATTCGCACTGAAGCTTTCTTT. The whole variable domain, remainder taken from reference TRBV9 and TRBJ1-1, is DSGVTQTPKHLITATGQRVTLRCSPRSGDLSVYWYQQSLDQGLQFLIQYYNGEERAKGNILERFSAQQFPDLHSELNLSSLELGDSALYFCASSVEIRTEAFFGQGTRLTVV.

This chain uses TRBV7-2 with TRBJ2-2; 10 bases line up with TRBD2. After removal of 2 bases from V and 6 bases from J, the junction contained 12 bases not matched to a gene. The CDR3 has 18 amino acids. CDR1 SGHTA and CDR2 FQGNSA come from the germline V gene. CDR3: CASSLMPSGRVNPGELFF. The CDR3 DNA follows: TGTGCCAGCAGCTTAATGCCCAGCGGGAGGGTTAATCCCGGGGAGCTGTTTTTT. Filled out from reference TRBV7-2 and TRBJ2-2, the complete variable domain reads GAGVSQSPSNKVTEKGKDVELRCDPISGHTALYWYRQSLGQGLEFLIYFQGNSAPDKSGLPSDRFSAERTGGSVSTLTIQRTQQEDSAVYLCASSLMPSGRVNPGELFFGEGSRLTVL.

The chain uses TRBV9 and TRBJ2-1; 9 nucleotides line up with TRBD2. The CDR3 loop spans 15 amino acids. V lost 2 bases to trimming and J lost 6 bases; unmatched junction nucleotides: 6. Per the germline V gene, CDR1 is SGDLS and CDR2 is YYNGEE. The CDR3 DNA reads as TGTGCCAGCAGCGTCCGTAGCGGGAGCCTCAATGAGCAGTTCTTC. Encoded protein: CASSVRSGSLNEQFF.

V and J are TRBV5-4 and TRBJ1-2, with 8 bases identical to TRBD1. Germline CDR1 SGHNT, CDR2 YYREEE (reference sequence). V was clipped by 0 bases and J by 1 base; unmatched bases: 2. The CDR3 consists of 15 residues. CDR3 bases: TGTGCCAGCAGCTTGGGTGGGACAGGTAACTATGGCTACACCTTC. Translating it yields CASSLGGTGNYGYTF.